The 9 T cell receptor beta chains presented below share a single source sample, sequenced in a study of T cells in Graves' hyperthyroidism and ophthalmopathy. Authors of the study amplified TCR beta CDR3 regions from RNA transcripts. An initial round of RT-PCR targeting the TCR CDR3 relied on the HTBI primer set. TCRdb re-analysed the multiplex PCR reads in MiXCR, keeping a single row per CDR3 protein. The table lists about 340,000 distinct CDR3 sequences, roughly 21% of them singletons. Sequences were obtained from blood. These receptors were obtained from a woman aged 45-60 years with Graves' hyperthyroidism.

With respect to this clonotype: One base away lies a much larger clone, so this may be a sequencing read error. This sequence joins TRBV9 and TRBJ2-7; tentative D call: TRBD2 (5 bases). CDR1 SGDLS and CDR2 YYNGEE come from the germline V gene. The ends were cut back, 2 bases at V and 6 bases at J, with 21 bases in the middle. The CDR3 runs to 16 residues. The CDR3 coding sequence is TGTGCCAGCAGCGTTGGGCTTTTCGCTAACGGGATCGAGCAGTACTTC. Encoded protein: CASSVGLFANGIEQYF.

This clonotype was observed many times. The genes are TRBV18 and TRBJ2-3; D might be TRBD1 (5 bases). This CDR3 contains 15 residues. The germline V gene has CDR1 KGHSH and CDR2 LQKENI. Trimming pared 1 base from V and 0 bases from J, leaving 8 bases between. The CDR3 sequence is CASSPRQTSTDTQYF. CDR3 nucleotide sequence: TGTGCCAGCTCACCACGACAGACTAGCACAGATACGCAGTATTTT.

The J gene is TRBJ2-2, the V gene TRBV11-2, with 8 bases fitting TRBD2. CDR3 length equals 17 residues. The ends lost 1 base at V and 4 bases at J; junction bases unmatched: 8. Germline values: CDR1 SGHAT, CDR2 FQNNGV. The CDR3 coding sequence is TGTGCCAGCAGCTTAGGAGATGCGGGAGGTGGCACCGGGGAGCTGTTTTTT. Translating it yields CASSLGDAGGGTGELFF.

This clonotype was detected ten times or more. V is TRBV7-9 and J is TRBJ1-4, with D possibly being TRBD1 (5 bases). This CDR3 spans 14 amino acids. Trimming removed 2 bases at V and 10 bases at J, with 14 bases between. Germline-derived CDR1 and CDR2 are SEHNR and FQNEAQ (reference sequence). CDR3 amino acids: CASSLRTGRTKLFF. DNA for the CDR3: TGTGCCAGCAGCTTAAGGACGGGACGGACAAAACTGTTTTTT.

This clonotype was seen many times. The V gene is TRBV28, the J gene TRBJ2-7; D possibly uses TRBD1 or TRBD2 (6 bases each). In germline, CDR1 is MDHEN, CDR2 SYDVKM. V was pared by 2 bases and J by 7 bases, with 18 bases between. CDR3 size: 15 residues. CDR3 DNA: TGTGCCAGCAGTTTAAGGGGGACCGCTGGGGGGGAGCAGTACTTC. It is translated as CASSLRGTAGGEQYF.

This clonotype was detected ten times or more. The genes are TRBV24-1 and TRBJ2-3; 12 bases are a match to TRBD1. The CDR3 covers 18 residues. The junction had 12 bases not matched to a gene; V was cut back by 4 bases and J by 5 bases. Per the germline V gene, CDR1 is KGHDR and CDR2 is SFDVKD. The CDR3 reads CATSEPLGQGAKRDTQYF. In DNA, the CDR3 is TGTGCCACCAGTGAGCCCCTGGGACAGGGGGCGAAGAGAGATACGCAGTATTTT.

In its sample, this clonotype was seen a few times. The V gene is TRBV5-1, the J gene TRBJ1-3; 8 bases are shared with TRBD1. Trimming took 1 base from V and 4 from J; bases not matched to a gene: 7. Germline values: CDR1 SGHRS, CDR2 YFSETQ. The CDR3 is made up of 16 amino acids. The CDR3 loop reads CASSLSQGAPGNTIYF. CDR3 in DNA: TGCGCCAGCAGCTTGTCGCAGGGGGCGCCAGGAAACACCATATATTTT.

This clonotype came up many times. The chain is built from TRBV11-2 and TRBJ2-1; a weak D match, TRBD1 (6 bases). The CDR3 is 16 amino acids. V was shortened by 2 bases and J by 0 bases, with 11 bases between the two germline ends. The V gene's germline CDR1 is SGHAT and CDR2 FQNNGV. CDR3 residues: CASSLWDTDSYNEQFF. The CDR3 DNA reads TGTGCCAGCAGCTTATGGGACACCGACTCCTACAATGAGCAGTTCTTC. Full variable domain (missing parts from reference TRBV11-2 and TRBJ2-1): EAGVAQSPRYKIIEKRQSVAFWCNPISGHATLYWYQQILGQGPKLLIQFQNNGVVDDSQLPKDRFSAERLKGVDSTLKIQPAKLEDSAVYLCASSLWDTDSYNEQFFGPGTRLTVL.

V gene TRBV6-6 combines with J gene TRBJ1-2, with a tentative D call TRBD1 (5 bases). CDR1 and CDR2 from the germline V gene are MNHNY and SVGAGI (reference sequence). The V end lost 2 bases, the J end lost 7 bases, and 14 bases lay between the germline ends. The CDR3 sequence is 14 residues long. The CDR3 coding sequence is TGTGCCAGCAGTTACCTCAGGGATGGATCTGGCTACACCTTC. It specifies CASSYLRDGSGYTF.